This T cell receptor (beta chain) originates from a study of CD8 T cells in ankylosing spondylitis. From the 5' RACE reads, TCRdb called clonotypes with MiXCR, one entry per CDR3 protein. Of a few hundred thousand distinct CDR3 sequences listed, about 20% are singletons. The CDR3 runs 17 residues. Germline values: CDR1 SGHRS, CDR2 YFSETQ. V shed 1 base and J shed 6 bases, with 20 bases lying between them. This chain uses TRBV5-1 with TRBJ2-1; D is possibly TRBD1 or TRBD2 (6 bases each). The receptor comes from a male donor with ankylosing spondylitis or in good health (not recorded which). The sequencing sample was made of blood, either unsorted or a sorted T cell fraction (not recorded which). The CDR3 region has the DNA TGCGCCAGCAGCTTGTCCGGCGGGCCCGGGGGCCTCAATGAGCAGTTCTTC. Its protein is CASSLSGGPGGLNEQFF.